The 18 T cell receptor beta chains below were found in one sample sequenced in a study of T cells in Graves' hyperthyroidism and ophthalmopathy. Template material for amplifying TCR beta CDR3 regions consisted of RNA transcripts. Carried out on the TCR CDR3, a first-round RT-PCR used the HTBI primer set. TCRdb processed the multiplex PCR reads anew with MiXCR; each CDR3 protein has one entry. In the table there are approximately 100,000 distinct CDR3 sequences, around 42% of which are singletons. Sequenced input: peripheral blood or thyroid tissue (not recorded which). The receptors originated from a woman aged 30 to 39 with Graves' hyperthyroidism.

A single count supports this clonotype. The CDR3 loop is CSASSDPQGYTF. The CDR3 nucleotides are TGCAGTGCCAGCAGCGACCCCCAGGGCTACACCTTC. The chain recombines TRBV20-1 with TRBJ1-2, with D unclear. Deletions cut 6 bases from V and 8 bases from J, with 16 bases between. Germline CDR1 is DFQATT and CDR2 is SNEGSKA (reference sequence). This CDR3 region has 12 residues.

This clonotype came up many times. The V gene is TRBV10-3, the J gene TRBJ2-2; unclear D gene. CDR3 length equals 13 residues. Trimming took off 10 bases at V and 3 bases at J, with 12 bases between the two ends. Germline values: CDR1 ENHRY, CDR2 SYGVKD. CDR3 nucleotide sequence: TGTGCCACCAAGGCCTTTGACACCGGGGAGCTGTTTTTT. Residues: CATKAFDTGELFF.

A remark on this clonotype: Germline and junction disagree at one end, which may indicate a read error. The V and J genes are TRBV20-1 and TRBJ1-6, with 7 bases aligning to TRBD1. CDR3 length: 14 residues. Germline V gives CDR1 DFQATT, CDR2 SNEGSKA (reference sequence). Here the CDR3 DNA reads TGCAATGCACCACAGGGGTTTGGGGGGTCACCCCACCACTTT. Translating gives CNAPQGFGGSPHHF.

This clonotype was counted at least ten times. J is TRBJ2-7 and V is TRBV11-1; D is unresolved. Germline V gene data show CDR1 as SGHAT and CDR2 as FQDESV (reference sequence). There are 15 residues in the CDR3. The V gene lost 1 base and the J gene lost 5 bases, with 15 bases spanning the gap. As DNA, the CDR3 is TGTGCCAGCAGCTTAGGGGCCCATTTGGACCACGAGCAGTACTTC. It is translated as CASSLGAHLDHEQYF. Full variable domain (outside the CDR3, taken from reference TRBV11-1 and TRBJ2-7): EAEVAQSPRYKITEKSQAVAFWCDPISGHATLYWYRQILGQGPELLVQFQDESVVDDSQLPKDRFSAERLKGVDSTLKIQPAELGDSAMYLCASSLGAHLDHEQYFGPGTRLTVT.

The rearrangement uses TRBV15 and TRBJ1-4; unclear D gene. CDR3 length equals 13 residues. CDR1 LNHNV and CDR2 YYDKDF come from the germline V gene (reference sequence). Trimming cost V 5 bases and J 8 bases, with 12 bases left between them. CDR3 coding DNA: TGTGCCACCAGCTGGACGGCGGACGAAAAACTGTTTTTT. Translating it yields CATSWTADEKLFF.

The chain carries TRBV6-5 and TRBJ2-3; D is unclear. The CDR3 runs to 13 residues. Germline lookup yields CDR1 MNHEY and CDR2 SVGAGI. With 5 bases removed from V and 4 bases from J, the gap between germline ends came to 10 bases. CDR3 loop: CASSEMRPDTQYF. CDR3 bases: TGTGCCAGCAGTGAAATGCGGCCAGATACGCAGTATTTT.

This clonotype was observed at least ten times. J is TRBJ1-2 and V is TRBV11-2; no firm D call. The CDR3 runs 15 residues. Germline V gene lookup returns CDR1 SGHAT and CDR2 FQNNGV. Between the trimmed V and J ends, which lost 5 bases and 0 bases, there was a span of 13 bases. The CDR3 nucleotides read TGTGCCAGCAGCCACGGAGGCTCCCCTAACTATGGCTACACCTTC. This sequence encodes CASSHGGSPNYGYTF.

This clonotype was recorded a few times. Just one base apart from a much larger clone, this may be a read error. CDR3 sequence: CASSQARGPSYGYTF. The CDR3 nucleotides are TGCGCCAGCAGCCAAGCCCGTGGCCCCTCCTATGGCTACACCTTC. The chain couples TRBV4-1 to TRBJ1-2; D unresolved. V was clipped by 1 base and J by 4 bases, with 13 bases between them. Germline CDR1 is MGHRA and CDR2 is YSYEKL. CDR3 length: 15 residues.

This clonotype has at least ten counts. V usage is TRBV28 and J usage is TRBJ2-5; D may match TRBD1 or TRBD2 (5 bases each). This CDR3 is built from 13 residues. The V end was cut by 7 bases, the J end by 3 bases, with 12 bases between. The germline gives CDR1 MDHEN, CDR2 SYDVKM. CDR3 in DNA: TGTGCCAGCAAGGGACGAGCCAAAGAGACCCAGTACTTC. Protein product: CASKGRAKETQYF.

This clonotype appeared many times. The V call is TRBV2, the J call TRBJ2-3; D is unclear. The CDR3 totals 14 residues. The germline V and J ends were trimmed by 3 bases and 2 bases, with 9 bases remaining between them. Germline lookup yields CDR1 SNHLY and CDR2 FYNNEI. CDR3 in amino acids: CASSEGGFTDTQYF. DNA for the CDR3: TGTGCCAGCAGTGAGGGCGGCTTCACAGATACGCAGTATTTT. Based on the CDR3 plus reference TRBV2 and TRBJ2-3, the full variable domain is EPEVTQTPSHQVTQMGQEVILRCVPISNHLYFYWYRQILGQKVEFLVSFYNNEISEKSEIFDDQFSVERPDGSNFTLKIRSTKLEDSAMYFCASSEGGFTDTQYFGPGTRLTVL.

This chain links TRBV13 with TRBJ1-1; 11 nucleotides agree with TRBD1. Germline CDR1 reads PRHDT; CDR2 reads FYEKMQ (reference sequence). The CDR3 has 14 residues. Unmatched junction bases numbered 2, after V lost 4 bases and J lost 4 bases. CDR3 in amino acids: CASSSGTGGTEAFF. The CDR3 nucleotides are TGTGCCAGCAGCTCCGGGACAGGGGGCACTGAAGCTTTCTTT.

This clonotype was counted at least ten times. The chain uses TRBV10-3 and TRBJ1-1; D possibly corresponds to TRBD1 (6 bases). V shed 8 bases and J shed 6 bases, with 22 bases lying between them. Germline-derived CDR1 and CDR2 are ENHRY and SYGVKD. CDR3 length: 15 amino acids. The CDR3 sequence is CAISVGQGKGSEAFF. DNA of the CDR3: TGTGCCATCTCAGTGGGCCAGGGGAAAGGTTCTGAAGCTTTCTTT.

Ten or more counts support this clonotype. The genes are TRBV6-6 and TRBJ2-7; no definite D call. The V end lost 2 bases, the J end lost 1 base, and 9 bases lay between the germline ends. The CDR3 sequence is 14 residues long. Germline assignment: CDR1 MNHNY and CDR2 SVGAGI (reference sequence). The CDR3 region is CASSYGLLSYEQYF. Written as DNA, the CDR3 is TGTGCCAGCAGTTACGGCCTCCTTTCCTACGAGCAGTACTTC.

This clonotype was seen many times. The V call is TRBV19, the J call TRBJ1-5, with D possibly TRBD1 on 6 matching bases. Trimming cost V 8 bases and J 9 bases, with 20 bases left between them. Germline values: CDR1 LNHDA, CDR2 SQIVND (reference sequence). CDR3 length: 14 amino acids. CDR3 protein: CASAQGRKGRPQHF. The DNA of the CDR3 is TGTGCCAGTGCACAGGGCAGGAAAGGAAGGCCCCAGCATTTT. The variable domain in full, with the rest retrieved from reference TRBV19 and TRBJ1-5, is DGGITQSPKYLFRKEGQNVTLSCEQNLNHDAMYWYRQDPGQGLRLIYYSQIVNDFQKGDIAEGYSVSREKKESFPLTVTSAQKNPTAFYLCASAQGRKGRPQHFGDGTRLSIL.

This clonotype turned up a few times. The genes are TRBV28 and TRBJ2-7, with D perhaps TRBD1 (6 bases). Trimming removed 6 bases from V and 3 bases from J, with 18 bases in between. Looked up from germline, CDR1 is MDHEN and CDR2 is SYDVKM. This CDR3 spans 15 amino acids. CDR3 residues: CASRRLGGGFYEQYF. The CDR3 nucleotides are TGTGCCAGCAGGCGCTTGGGTGGGGGCTTCTACGAGCAGTACTTC.

Ten or more counts support this clonotype. The chain employs TRBV7-9 and TRBJ1-6; D is unresolved. V lost 4 bases to trimming and J lost 10 bases, with 11 bases between them. The CDR3 runs 13 residues. Germline CDR1 is SEHNR and CDR2 is FQNEAQ (reference sequence). CDR3 in amino acids: CASSSEEYSPLHF. In DNA, the CDR3 is TGTGCCAGCAGCTCAGAGGAATACTCACCCCTCCACTTT.

Comment on this clonotype: The DNA is left out, because the CDR3 cannot be placed on it with certainty; the CDR3 is given as TCRdb lists it. V usage is TRBV7-2 and J usage is TRBJ1-1; the tabulated D call, TRBD1, remains unverified against the DNA. Germline-derived CDR1 and CDR2 are SGHTA and FQGNSA. Termini included, the CDR3 measures 23 amino acids. The CDR3 sequence is CASSFYICSAIWPGTVDDTEAFF.

This clonotype showed up many times. V is TRBV12-3 or TRBV12-4 and J is TRBJ1-5; TRBD1 agrees at 7 bases. The length of the CDR3 is 14 residues. The V segment lost 6 bases and the J segment 5 bases; nucleotides outside the gene matches: 7. The CDR3 protein is CASRSGGDYQPQHF. The CDR3 nucleotides read TGTGCCAGCAGATCAGGGGGGGATTATCAGCCCCAGCATTTT.